The rows below give T cell receptor beta chains drawn from one sample of a study of long-term antiretroviral therapy in people with HIV. The table came from immunoSEQ multiplex PCR; TCRdb's copy has only in-frame clones and leaves some out. The repertoire consists of some 18,000 clones, with 80% occurring once and the leading ten covering 4% to 5.5%. This material consisted of unsorted PBMCs, taken 0.1 years before starting antiretroviral therapy. All receptors derive from a man between 18 and 29 years old with HIV. Both conserved end residues are part of each CDR3. The order of the fields is J gene, D gene, V gene, CDR3 length, clone size, CDR3 DNA, CDR3 protein. D genes are given only for firm matches. Clone sizes are given selectively: once, few, many, or a class where the clone is expanded.

j_gene: TRBJ1-1
d_gene: .
v_gene: TRBV9
len: 13
abundance: .
CDR3nt: TGTGCCAGCAGCCTGGGAAGGAACACTGAAGCTTTCTTT
CDR3aa: CASSLGRNTEAFF

j_gene: TRBJ2-1
d_gene: TRBD1
v_gene: TRBV7-3
len: 13
abundance: .
CDR3nt: TGTGCCAGCAGCGTGACAGGGGTCAATGAGCAGTTCTTC
CDR3aa: CASSVTGVNEQFF

j_gene: TRBJ2-3
d_gene: TRBD2
v_gene: TRBV28
len: 14
abundance: .
CDR3nt: TGTGCCAGCAGTATGGGACTAGTCGCAGATACGCAGTATTTT
CDR3aa: CASSMGLVADTQYF

j_gene: TRBJ1-1
d_gene: TRBD1
v_gene: TRBV7-2
len: 14
abundance: .
CDR3nt: TGTGCCAGCAGCAGGGGGACAGGGGCCACTGAAGCTTTCTTT
CDR3aa: CASSRGTGATEAFF

j_gene: TRBJ1-5
d_gene: .
v_gene: TRBV5-3
len: 16
abundance: .
CDR3nt: TGTGCCGCGGCGGGACACACCACTATAAGCAATCAGCCCCAGCATTTT
CDR3aa: CAAAGHTTISNQPQHF

j_gene: TRBJ2-6
d_gene: .
v_gene: TRBV7-2
len: 16
abundance: .
CDR3nt: TGTGCCAGCAGCTTCCCCGGGACCTCTGGGGCCAACGTCCTGACTTTC
CDR3aa: CASSFPGTSGANVLTF

j_gene: TRBJ1-1
d_gene: .
v_gene: TRBV5-5
len: 16
abundance: .
CDR3nt: TGTGCCAGCAGTCACCGGATGGGGGACTCGAACACTGAAGCTTTCTTT
CDR3aa: CASSHRMGDSNTEAFF

j_gene: TRBJ1-1
d_gene: .
v_gene: TRBV28
len: 13
abundance: .
CDR3nt: TGTGCCAGCAGCCTGGGGGGTTCCACTGAAGCTTTCTTT
CDR3aa: CASSLGGSTEAFF

j_gene: TRBJ2-7
d_gene: .
v_gene: TRBV6-5
len: 11
abundance: .
CDR3nt: TGTGCCAGCAGAGAAACTCCTGAGCAGTACTTC
CDR3aa: CASRETPEQYF

j_gene: TRBJ2-3
d_gene: TRBD2
v_gene: TRBV7-2
len: 17
abundance: .
CDR3nt: TGTGCCAGCAGCTCCCACGGACTAGCCTCCCGCACAGATACGCAGTATTTT
CDR3aa: CASSSHGLASRTDTQYF

j_gene: TRBJ1-3
d_gene: TRBD1
v_gene: TRBV9
len: 19
abundance: .
CDR3nt: TGTGCCAGCAGCGTTGGAAACCGGGACAGGACCTCCTCGGGGAACACCATATATTTT
CDR3aa: CASSVGNRDRTSSGNTIYF

j_gene: TRBJ1-3
d_gene: TRBD1
v_gene: TRBV15
len: 16
abundance: .
CDR3nt: TGTGCCACCAGCAGAGATTCAGGGGGCTCTGGAAACACCATATATTTT
CDR3aa: CATSRDSGGSGNTIYF

j_gene: TRBJ2-1
d_gene: .
v_gene: TRBV18
len: 15
abundance: .
CDR3nt: TGTGCCAGCTCACCACGGGGGGGCCCGAACAATGAGCAGTTCTTC
CDR3aa: CASSPRGGPNNEQFF

j_gene: TRBJ1-5
d_gene: .
v_gene: TRBV19
len: 14
abundance: once
CDR3nt: TGTGCCAGTAACTCGGGTTATAGCAATCAGCCCCAGCATTTT
CDR3aa: CASNSGYSNQPQHF

j_gene: TRBJ1-1
d_gene: .
v_gene: TRBV14
len: 14
abundance: .
CDR3nt: TGTGCCAGCAGCCAGTGGGACGGGTACACTGAAGCTTTCTTT
CDR3aa: CASSQWDGYTEAFF

j_gene: TRBJ2-4
d_gene: TRBD2
v_gene: TRBV5-6
len: 18
abundance: .
CDR3nt: TGTGCCAGCAGCCATTCTAGCGGGGGGGTTCTAGCCAAAAACATTCAGTACTTC
CDR3aa: CASSHSSGGVLAKNIQYF

j_gene: TRBJ2-7
d_gene: TRBD2
v_gene: TRBV5-1
len: 15
abundance: .
CDR3nt: TGCGCCAGCAGCTTTACTAGCGGGGGGACCTCTGAGCAGTACTTC
CDR3aa: CASSFTSGGTSEQYF

j_gene: TRBJ1-2
d_gene: TRBD1
v_gene: TRBV6-5
len: 14
abundance: .
CDR3nt: TGTGCCACCCGGACAGGGTCCGCAAACTATGGCTACACCTTC
CDR3aa: CATRTGSANYGYTF

j_gene: TRBJ1-1
d_gene: .
v_gene: TRBV11-1
len: 14
abundance: .
CDR3nt: TGTGCCAGCAGCTTAGCGGGTGGTGGAACTGAAGCTTTCTTT
CDR3aa: CASSLAGGGTEAFF

j_gene: TRBJ1-1
d_gene: .
v_gene: TRBV7-6
len: 17
abundance: once
CDR3nt: TGTGCCAGCAACCCGAACAGAGGGGGGATCATGAACACTGAAGCTTTCTTT
CDR3aa: CASNPNRGGIMNTEAFF

j_gene: TRBJ2-7
d_gene: .
v_gene: TRBV23-1
len: 17
abundance: .
CDR3nt: TGCGCCAGCAGTCAAGCCCTCCGGGACCCCAAGACCTACGAGCAGTACTTC
CDR3aa: CASSQALRDPKTYEQYF

j_gene: TRBJ1-5
d_gene: .
v_gene: TRBV11-1
len: 13
abundance: once
CDR3nt: TGTGCCAGCAGCTTATCCCCTAATCAGCCCCAGCATTTT
CDR3aa: CASSLSPNQPQHF

j_gene: TRBJ1-4
d_gene: .
v_gene: TRBV28
len: 15
abundance: .
CDR3nt: TGTGCCAGCAGTTTAGGGGGAGATGGGGGAGAAAAACTGTTTTTT
CDR3aa: CASSLGGDGGEKLFF

j_gene: TRBJ2-3
d_gene: TRBD2
v_gene: TRBV4-3
len: 17
abundance: .
CDR3nt: TGCGCCAGCAGTCAAGGGGGTAGCGGGGGGACCAAAGATACGCAGTATTTT
CDR3aa: CASSQGGSGGTKDTQYF

j_gene: TRBJ2-3
d_gene: TRBD2
v_gene: TRBV5-8
len: 16
abundance: .
CDR3nt: TGTGCCAGCACCCAAGGTCCGGGACTAGCCACAGATACGCAGTATTTT
CDR3aa: CASTQGPGLATDTQYF

j_gene: TRBJ2-1
d_gene: .
v_gene: TRBV4-3
len: 15
abundance: few
CDR3nt: TGCGCCAGCAGCCAAGGCGTTACGATGTACAATGAGCAGTTCTTC
CDR3aa: CASSQGVTMYNEQFF

j_gene: TRBJ1-1
d_gene: TRBD1
v_gene: TRBV29-1
len: 13
abundance: .
CDR3nt: TGCAGCGTTGAAGGGGTCAGGGGGACTGAAGCTTTCTTT
CDR3aa: CSVEGVRGTEAFF

j_gene: TRBJ2-7
d_gene: .
v_gene: TRBV28
len: 15
abundance: .
CDR3nt: TGTGCCAGCCGGGACGTACGGGAAAGCTCCTACGAGCAGTACTTC
CDR3aa: CASRDVRESSYEQYF